This TCR beta chain was sequenced for a study of tumor-infiltrating lymphocytes in localized non-small cell lung cancer. Looking at the study overall: Tumor tissue and non-adjacent uninvolved lung came from each patient.

The assay was immunoSEQ multiplex PCR, and TCRdb's table has in-frame clones only and misses some. This sample has 10,000 to 15,000 clones, with approximately 85% found just once. Notes on this clone: Its specificity is unknown.

Study-level findings and limits: Immunotypes IM1 and IM2 had similar TCR-derived T-cell fractions. Different pieces of the same tissue went to different assays, confounding technical variation with intratumor heterogeneity.

Sequenced material: uninvolved lung tissue not adjacent to the tumor. The clonotype originates from a human donor with non-small cell lung cancer.

The CDR3, as DNA: TGTGCCAGCAGTCTTCACCAGACCTCTGGAAACACCATATATTTT. Translating it yields CASSLHQTSGNTIYF. V is TRBV5-4 and J is TRBJ1-3; D unclear. Germline V gives CDR1 SGHNT, CDR2 YYREEE (reference sequence). V was trimmed by 5 bases and J by 0 bases, leaving 12 bases between them. The CDR3 extends over 15 amino acids.